Listed here are 14 T cell receptor beta chains from one sample, sequenced in a study of blood T cell repertoires in COVID-19. Using immunoSEQ multiplex PCR, the repertoire was profiled, and TCRdb retains in-frame clones only, with some absent. The sample has over 200,000 clones, 75% to 90% seen once. Sequencing was carried out using peripheral blood. These receptors were obtained from a man between 35 and 55 years old with acute or convalescent COVID-19.

This chain links TRBV6-1 with TRBJ1-1; D is uncertain. Germline-derived CDR1 and CDR2 are MNHNS and SASEGT. V lost 0 bases and J 0 bases, leaving 14 bases between the germline ends. The CDR3 is 17 amino acids. The CDR3 sequence: CASSEAGRVTMNTEAFF. CDR3 sequence (DNA): TGTGCCAGCAGTGAAGCGGGGAGGGTGACTATGAACACTGAAGCTTTCTTT.

This clone was observed a single time. The chain has TRBV7-9 and TRBJ1-3; D unresolved. This CDR3 is 16 amino acids long. Germline CDR1 SEHNR, CDR2 FQNEAQ (reference sequence). Deletions cut 1 base from V and 0 bases from J, with 10 bases between. The CDR3 bases are TGTGCCAGCAGCTTAGGCGGGCCAATCTCTGGAAACACCATATATTTT. It encodes CASSLGGPISGNTIYF.

CDR3 loop: CASSDGGPPYEQYF. CDR3 DNA: TGCGCCAGCAGTGACGGGGGACCACCCTACGAGCAGTACTTC. The V gene is TRBV10-1, the J gene TRBJ2-7; D may be TRBD2 (6 bases). The V and J ends lost 3 bases and 2 bases respectively, with 11 bases between them. The V gene's germline CDR1 is WNHNN and CDR2 SYGVQD (reference sequence). The CDR3 has 14 residues.

The rearrangement uses TRBV7-3 and TRBJ2-3; possibly TRBD2 for D (5 bases). Germline-derived CDR1 and CDR2 are SGHTA and FQGTGA. Trimming cost V 5 bases and J 4 bases, with 25 bases left between them. The CDR3 has 18 residues. The CDR3, as DNA: TGTGCCAGCAGCCCCAACCCTGGATTACTAGAATCATCAGATACGCAGTATTTT. It translates to CASSPNPGLLESSDTQYF.

The chain couples TRBV6-5 to TRBJ2-1; possible D gene TRBD1, 5 bases. This CDR3 is 16 amino acids long. V gave up 0 bases and J gave up 1 base, with 10 bases separating them. From germline, CDR1 is MNHEY and CDR2 SVGAGI. Here the CDR3 DNA reads TGTGCCAGCAGTTACTCTTCCGGACATTCCTACAATGAGCAGTTCTTC. This gives the protein CASSYSSGHSYNEQFF.

This sequence joins TRBV6-2 or TRBV6-3 and TRBJ1-2, with D unresolved. Trimming shortened V by 6 bases and J by 4 bases, and 18 bases separated the two germline ends. Germline V CDR1 and CDR2: MNHEY, SVGEGT. The CDR3 consists of 15 residues. The CDR3 is CASSSDPRNSYGYTF. The CDR3 nucleotides are TGTGCCAGCAGCTCTGATCCACGGAACAGCTATGGCTACACCTTC.

The CDR3 loop reads CASSPSSLLTDTQYF. CDR3 sequence (DNA): TGTGCCAGCAGTCCCTCTAGCCTTCTAACAGATACGCAGTATTTT. The chain is built from TRBV27 and TRBJ2-3, with D possibly matching TRBD2 (5 bases). Germline assignment: CDR1 MNHEY and CDR2 SMNVEV (reference sequence). Trimming pared 5 bases from V and 3 bases from J, leaving 15 bases between. The CDR3 is made up of 15 amino acids.

CDR3 nucleotides: TGTGCCAGCAGTTTATGGGGAGGTAATTCACCCCTCCACTTT. This translates into CASSLWGGNSPLHF. This chain uses TRBV27 with TRBJ1-6, with D uncertain. The CDR3 spans 14 residues. Trimming took off 1 base at V and 6 bases at J, with 7 bases between the two ends. Looked up from germline, CDR1 is MNHEY and CDR2 is SMNVEV (reference sequence).

This chain links TRBV14 with TRBJ1-2, with 8 nucleotides matching TRBD1. Germline CDR1 SGHDN, CDR2 FVKESK. Germline trimming cut 2 bases from V and 2 bases from J; bases unmatched to any gene: 7. The CDR3 runs to 16 residues. CDR3 bases: TGTGCCAGCAGCCAATCCATCGGACAGGGAAACTATGGCTACACCTTC. This codes for CASSQSIGQGNYGYTF.

This chain uses TRBV11-2 with TRBJ2-3; no reliable D call. The germline V gene encodes CDR1 SGHAT and CDR2 FQNNGV. The ends were cut back, 2 bases at V and 6 bases at J, with 12 bases in the middle. This CDR3 is 14 amino acids long. The CDR3 nucleotides read TGTGCCAGCAGCTTAAGAGTAGCATCGGATACGCAGTATTTT. Its protein is CASSLRVASDTQYF.

V is TRBV19 and J is TRBJ1-4, with 8 bases fitting TRBD1. The ends lost 10 bases at V and 8 bases at J; junction bases unmatched: 12. The length of the CDR3 is 14 residues. Per the germline V gene, CDR1 is LNHDA and CDR2 is SQIVND (reference sequence). This chain's CDR3 is CATNPGQGNEKLFF. In DNA, the CDR3 is TGTGCCACCAACCCCGGACAGGGTAACGAAAAACTGTTTTTT.

The chain joins TRBV27 to TRBJ2-7; the D gene is possibly TRBD1 (5 bases). Per germline, CDR1 MNHEY and CDR2 SMNVEV (reference sequence). V was cut by 6 bases and J by 1 base, with 22 bases left in between. CDR3 length equals 17 residues. CDR3 nucleotides: TGTGCCAGCAGGCCCTGGGGATGGCAGGGTGATTCCTACGAGCAGTACTTC. Protein product: CASRPWGWQGDSYEQYF.

This clone showed up just once. The chain is built from TRBV13 and TRBJ1-1; possibly TRBD1 for D (5 bases). Germline V CDR1 and CDR2: PRHDT, FYEKMQ (reference sequence). Trimming took 5 bases from V and 1 from J, leaving 17 bases between them. The CDR3 is 16 amino acids. CDR3 loop: CASSQGTGPKNTEAFF. The CDR3 bases are TGTGCCAGCAGCCAAGGTACAGGCCCAAAGAACACTGAAGCTTTCTTT.

The chain combines TRBV4-1 with TRBJ2-7; no definite D call. V was clipped by 3 bases and J by 2 bases, with 11 bases between them. The CDR3 has 14 residues. The germline gives CDR1 MGHRA, CDR2 YSYEKL. The CDR3 is CASSHETDPYEQYF. CDR3 bases: TGCGCCAGCAGCCATGAAACTGATCCCTACGAGCAGTACTTC.